These 3 T cell receptor beta chains came from one sample sequenced in a study of blood T cells in healthy people across ages (dated by TCRdb to between 2015 and 2017). The protocol used for the library was 5' RACE. Data came from an Illumina HiSeq 2500. A second PCR of roughly 7 to 12 cycles was run with a J-beta primer mix and a sample-barcoded 5' primer. In TCRdb, the public reads were trimmed at Q25 with fastp and aligned with MiXCR, with productive beta chains retained. Each entry merges the rows of one CDR3 protein and shows their most common DNA and genes. For this sample the table gives about 830,000 distinct CDR3 sequences, of which around 62% were detected only once. 28% of the sample lies in the top ten. Sequencing was performed on blood. These receptors were obtained from a man aged 25-40 years in good health.

In this sample, this clonotype turned up a few times. The V call is TRBV4-2, the J call TRBJ2-7; no definite D call. CDR1 and CDR2 (germline): LGHNA, YNFKEQ. The CDR3 sequence is 15 residues long. V was clipped by 1 base and J by 0 bases, with 10 bases between them. The CDR3 here is CASSQVGLVSYEQYF. In DNA, the CDR3 is TGTGCCAGCAGCCAAGTTGGGCTAGTCTCCTACGAGCAGTACTTC.

This CDR3 reads CASSLGPGLNYGYTF. The CDR3 nucleotides read TGTGCCAGCAGCTTAGGGCCGGGGCTGAACTATGGCTACACCTTC. This chain links TRBV7-8 with TRBJ1-2; tentatively, D is TRBD1 (5 bases). Deletions cut 1 base from V and 2 bases from J, with 11 bases between. Germline values: CDR1 SGHVS, CDR2 FQNEAQ. This CDR3 has 15 residues.

The chain uses TRBV3-1 and TRBJ2-5, with a possible D match to TRBD2 (6 bases). The germline V gene encodes CDR1 LGHDT and CDR2 YNNKEL (reference sequence). CDR3 length equals 13 residues. Trimming took 1 base from V and 11 from J, leaving 14 bases between them. CDR3 region: CASSQVSSGEQYF. The CDR3 nucleotides read TGTGCCAGCAGCCAAGTAAGTAGCGGAGAGCAGTACTTC.